The 25 T cell receptor beta chains reported below all come from one sample, sequenced in a study of CD8 T cells in Susac syndrome. RNA amounts of about 0.5 to 1 ug underwent reverse transcription with random hexamers. Using its own MiXCR run on the immunoSEQ multiplex PCR reads, TCRdb lists one record per CDR3 protein. The table has under 200,000 distinct CDR3 sequences, 90% to 95% seen once; the top ten hold approximately 0.09%. The material sequenced was CD4+ T cells from PBMCs. These receptors came from a human donor with Susac syndrome.

The chain is built from TRBV24-1 and TRBJ2-7; D gene uncertain. Trimming removed 7 bases at V and 6 bases at J, with 12 bases between. There are 12 residues in the CDR3. Germline values: CDR1 KGHDR, CDR2 SFDVKD. The CDR3 nucleotides are TGTGCCACCAGCCTCGGTCCGGGCGAGCAGTACTTC. Translating it yields CATSLGPGEQYF.

The gene calls are TRBV29-1 and TRBJ1-1; D ambiguous. Germline loops: CDR1 SQVTM, CDR2 ANQGSEA. Trimming took 2 bases from V and 8 from J, leaving 9 bases between them. There are 11 residues in the CDR3. The CDR3, as DNA: TGCAGCGTTGAAAGGGCTGTAGAAGCTTTCTTT. It translates to CSVERAVEAFF.

The chain uses TRBV4-1 and TRBJ2-3; 7 bases agree with TRBD2. CDR1 is MGHRA, CDR2 YSYEKL, per germline. V shed 6 bases, J shed 1 base, and the junction held 10 bases outside the gene matches. The CDR3 has 16 amino acids. CDR3 sequence (DNA): TGCGCCAGCAGGGGGATTGGCGGGAGACGCACAGATACGCAGTATTTT. Protein: CASRGIGGRRTDTQYF.

The chain carries TRBV5-1 and TRBJ2-1, with 9 nucleotides matching TRBD2. The J segment lost 5 bases and the V segment lost 5 bases, leaving 5 bases of the junction unmatched. The CDR3 is made up of 14 amino acids. The germline gives CDR1 SGHRS, CDR2 YFSETQ. CDR3 amino acids: CASRRREGNNEQFF. The DNA of the CDR3 is TGCGCCAGCAGAAGGCGGGAGGGAAACAATGAGCAGTTCTTC.

V and J are TRBV30 and TRBJ1-2, with D maybe TRBD1 (5 bases). The CDR3 length is 13 residues. Germline V gene lookup returns CDR1 GTSNPN and CDR2 SVGIG (reference sequence). V gave up 1 base and J gave up 5 bases, with 11 bases separating them. The CDR3 DNA follows: TGTGCCTGGAGTGGGTCTGGGGGTTATGGCTACACCTTC. Its translation is CAWSGSGGYGYTF. Looking up the rest from reference TRBV30 and TRBJ1-2 gives the full variable domain: SQTIHQWPATLVQPVGSPLSLECTVEGTSNPNLYWYRQAAGRGLQLLFYSVGIGQISSEVPQNLSASRPQDRQFILSSKKLLLSDSGFYLCAWSGSGGYGYTFGSGTRLTVV.

The chain combines TRBV12-3 or TRBV12-4 with TRBJ1-5, with D uncertain. The CDR3 consists of 12 residues. V was cut by 3 bases and J by 6 bases, with 6 bases left in between. Here the CDR3 DNA reads TGTGCCAGCAGTTTTTATAGTCAGCCCCAGCATTTT. Its translation is CASSFYSQPQHF.

The V gene is TRBV6-2 or TRBV6-3, the J gene TRBJ2-3, with D unresolved. V lost 6 bases to trimming and J lost 0 bases, with 10 bases between them. The V gene's germline CDR1 is MNHEY and CDR2 SVGEGT. This CDR3 contains 14 residues. Here the CDR3 reads CASRTPTSTDTQYF. The DNA for the CDR3 is TGTGCCAGCAGAACGCCCACTAGCACAGATACGCAGTATTTT.

The chain joins TRBV6-1 to TRBJ2-2; D not certain. The CDR3 is 14 amino acids. Trimming stripped 2 bases from V and 4 bases from J, with 8 bases between. CDR1 MNHNS and CDR2 SASEGT come from the germline V gene. CDR3 DNA sequence: TGTGCCAGCAGTGAACAGCCTAGCACCGGGGAGCTGTTTTTT. It specifies CASSEQPSTGELFF.

The CDR3 reads CASSVEDRGRVEQYF. CDR3 bases: TGTGCCAGCAGCGTAGAGGACAGGGGGCGCGTCGAGCAGTACTTC. The J gene is TRBJ2-7, the V gene TRBV9; 11 bases map to TRBD1. This CDR3 has 15 amino acids. The germline gives CDR1 SGDLS, CDR2 YYNGEE. V lost 0 bases to trimming and J lost 6 bases; unmatched junction nucleotides: 5. Full variable domain (remainder filled in from reference TRBV9 and TRBJ2-7): DSGVTQTPKHLITATGQRVTLRCSPRSGDLSVYWYQQSLDQGLQFLIQYYNGEERAKGNILERFSAQQFPDLHSELNLSSLELGDSALYFCASSVEDRGRVEQYFGPGTRLTVT.

This chain joins TRBV30 and TRBJ2-5, with D perhaps being TRBD1 or TRBD2 (6 bases each). V gave up 0 bases and J gave up 7 bases, with 15 bases separating them. Germline V gene sequence: CDR1 GTSNPN, CDR2 SVGIG (reference sequence). The CDR3 is 14 residues long. The DNA for the CDR3 is TGTGCCTGGAGTGTCGGGGGCCGCATGGGGACCCAGTACTTC. Its translation is CAWSVGGRMGTQYF.

In this sample, this clonotype turned up once. The rearrangement links TRBV18 to TRBJ2-1; 15 bases agree with TRBD2. The V gene's germline CDR1 is KGHSH and CDR2 LQKENI. The trim removed 3 bases at V and 4 bases at J, leaving 1 base unmatched. The length of the CDR3 is 16 residues. The CDR3 here is CASSPGLAGGYNEQFF. The CDR3 DNA sequence: TGTGCCAGCTCACCCGGACTAGCGGGGGGGTACAATGAGCAGTTCTTC.

The rearrangement links TRBV28 to TRBJ2-7, with a weak D call TRBD1 (6 bases). Trimming removed 5 bases at V and 7 bases at J, with 21 bases between. CDR3 length: 15 residues. Germline values: CDR1 MDHEN, CDR2 SYDVKM. This CDR3 is CASSPQGTRLREQYF. DNA for the CDR3: TGTGCCAGCAGTCCCCAGGGGACCCGACTTCGAGAGCAGTACTTC.

The chain employs TRBV19 and TRBJ2-7; TRBD2 aligns across 7 bases. Germline V gene sequence: CDR1 LNHDA, CDR2 SQIVND (reference sequence). This CDR3 region has 13 residues. The V gene end was trimmed by 5 bases and the J gene end by 5 bases; junction bases not matched to a gene: 6. The CDR3 spells CASSRGGPDEQYF. The CDR3 DNA sequence: TGTGCCAGTAGTCGGGGAGGGCCCGACGAGCAGTACTTC.

The chain has TRBV2 and TRBJ1-2; 8 bases map to TRBD1. J lost 3 bases, V lost 2 bases, and 2 bases had no gene match. The CDR3 has 14 residues. Germline V gives CDR1 SNHLY, CDR2 FYNNEI. This chain's CDR3 is CASSEQQGDYGYTF. The DNA of the CDR3 is TGTGCCAGCAGTGAACAACAGGGGGACTATGGCTACACCTTC.

This chain connects TRBV30 to TRBJ1-1; 8 bases are a match to TRBD1. V lost 5 bases to trimming and J lost 4 bases; unmatched junction nucleotides: 6. Per germline, CDR1 GTSNPN and CDR2 SVGIG (reference sequence). The CDR3 consists of 13 residues. CDR3 coding DNA: TGTGCCTGGGTACCAGGGGGCATCACTGAAGCTTTCTTT. Translation gives CAWVPGGITEAFF.

The chain carries TRBV5-1 and TRBJ2-5; D gene ambiguous. CDR1 is SGHRS, CDR2 YFSETQ, per germline. The CDR3 consists of 17 residues. V was cut by 0 bases and J by 2 bases, with 17 bases left in between. This CDR3 reads CASSLAIGDQLQETQYF. The CDR3 DNA sequence: TGCGCCAGCAGCTTGGCAATTGGGGATCAACTACAAGAGACCCAGTACTTC.

This chain uses TRBV10-3 with TRBJ2-7, with TRBD2 matching over 11 bases. V trimming: 7 bases; J trimming: 3 bases; junction bases outside the gene matches: 5. Germline V gives CDR1 ENHRY, CDR2 SYGVKD. The CDR3 is 14 amino acids. The CDR3 spells CAINRGLADYEQYF. CDR3 nucleotide sequence: TGTGCCATCAATAGGGGACTAGCGGACTACGAGCAGTACTTC.

The gene calls are TRBV5-1 and TRBJ2-2; D is uncertain. CDR3 length: 15 residues. CDR1 and CDR2 (germline): SGHRS, YFSETQ. V lost 0 bases, J lost 2 bases, and 8 bases lay in between. The CDR3 reads CASSLAVPNTGELFF. In DNA form, the CDR3 reads TGCGCCAGCAGCTTGGCCGTGCCCAACACCGGGGAGCTGTTTTTT.

This clonotype has a handful of counts. The V and J genes are TRBV6-4 and TRBJ2-2; TRBD1 might be the D (5 bases). CDR1 and CDR2 (germline): MRHNA, SNTAGT. The CDR3 covers 14 residues. The V and J ends lost 5 bases and 5 bases respectively, with 12 bases between them. The DNA for the CDR3 is TGTGCCAGCAGTCCTCAGGGTAGTACCGGGGAGCTGTTTTTT. This gives the protein CASSPQGSTGELFF.

The V and J genes are TRBV29-1 and TRBJ2-3; D not certain. The CDR3 is 11 amino acids. The V and J ends lost 2 bases and 5 bases respectively, with 5 bases between them. Germline-derived CDR1 and CDR2 are SQVTM and ANQGSEA. The CDR3 DNA reads TGCAGCGTTGAATTCGGAGATACGCAGTATTTT. It yields the protein CSVEFGDTQYF.

The chain recombines TRBV20-1 with TRBJ2-5; 12 bases are shared with TRBD2. This CDR3 contains 14 residues. The V and J ends lost 4 bases and 2 bases, in that order; junction bases with no gene match: 2. Germline CDR1 DFQATT, CDR2 SNEGSKA (reference sequence). This CDR3 reads CSANGLAGQETQYF. In DNA form, the CDR3 reads TGCAGTGCTAACGGACTAGCGGGGCAAGAGACCCAGTACTTC.

This chain joins TRBV7-9 and TRBJ1-6; D is unresolved. Trimming removed 5 bases from V and 9 bases from J, with 11 bases in between. Germline CDR1 reads SEHNR; CDR2 reads FQNEAQ (reference sequence). The CDR3 has 13 residues. In DNA form, the CDR3 reads TGTGCCAGCAGCCCTCTGAGCTTTTCACCCCTCCACTTT. This encodes CASSPLSFSPLHF.

The rearrangement joins TRBV20-1 to TRBJ1-1; D is possibly TRBD1 (6 bases). V lost 5 bases and J lost 1, with 11 bases in between. Germline-derived CDR1 and CDR2 are DFQATT and SNEGSKA (reference sequence). The CDR3 length is 13 residues. In DNA, the CDR3 is TGCAGTGCTGGGGGGGCGGCGAACACTGAAGCTTTCTTT. Translation: CSAGGAANTEAFF.

This chain joins TRBV28 and TRBJ1-5; no clear D. V shed 6 bases and J shed 7 bases, with 13 bases lying between them. CDR1 and CDR2 (germline): MDHEN, SYDVKM. CDR3 length: 13 residues. The CDR3 is CASRSQPGQPQHF. CDR3 DNA: TGTGCCAGCAGATCACAGCCCGGCCAGCCCCAGCATTTT.

This sequence joins TRBV14 and TRBJ1-5; D may be TRBD1 (5 bases). V was cut by 1 base and J by 4 bases, with 17 bases left in between. The V gene's germline CDR1 is SGHDN and CDR2 FVKESK. This CDR3 contains 17 residues. The CDR3 sequence is CASSQVDSGGPNQPQHF. The CDR3 coding sequence is TGTGCCAGCAGCCAAGTGGATAGCGGGGGACCTAATCAGCCCCAGCATTTT.